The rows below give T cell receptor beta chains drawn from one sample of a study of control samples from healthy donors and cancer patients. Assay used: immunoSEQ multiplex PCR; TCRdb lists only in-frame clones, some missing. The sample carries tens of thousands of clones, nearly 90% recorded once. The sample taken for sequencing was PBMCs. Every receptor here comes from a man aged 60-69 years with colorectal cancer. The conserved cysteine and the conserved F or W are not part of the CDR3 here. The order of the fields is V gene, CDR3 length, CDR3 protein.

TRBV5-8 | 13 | ASSRGHSGANVLT
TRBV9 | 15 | ASSVGSGTGGSETQY
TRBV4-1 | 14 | ASSTTSGGPYNEQF
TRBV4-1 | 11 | ASSQTTTYEQY
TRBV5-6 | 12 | ASSFAGVNYGYT
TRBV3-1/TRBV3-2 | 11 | ASSLGAAYGYT
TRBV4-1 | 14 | ASSHNDRDSGNTIY
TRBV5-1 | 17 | ASSLEPAGSFSSYNEQF
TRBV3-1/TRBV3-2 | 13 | ASSFTGSRGETQY
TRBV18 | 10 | ASSPLNTEAF
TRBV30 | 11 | AWRPDLNQPQH
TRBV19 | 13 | ASSSRGWDNQPQH
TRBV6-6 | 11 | ATQGQGAYGYT
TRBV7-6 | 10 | ASSLVADTQY
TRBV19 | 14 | ASSIGPGQGTYEQY
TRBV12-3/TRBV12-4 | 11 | ASRDREGTEAF
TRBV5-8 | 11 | ASRRLASGELF
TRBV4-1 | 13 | ASSLGQSSYNEQF
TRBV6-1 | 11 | ASSELSNQPQH
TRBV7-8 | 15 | ASSLSPDATTPDTQY
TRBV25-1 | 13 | ASSEGTTRTDTQY
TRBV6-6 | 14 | ASSSGQGARREKLF
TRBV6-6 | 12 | ASNQQGRNSPLH
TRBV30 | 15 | AWSPAQTGGKNEKLF
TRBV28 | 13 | ASWRTGRRQETQY
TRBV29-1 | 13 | SVGGEQGFQETQY
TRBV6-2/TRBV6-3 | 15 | ASSYHRTGGLNTEAF
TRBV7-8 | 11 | ASSQRWGDTQY